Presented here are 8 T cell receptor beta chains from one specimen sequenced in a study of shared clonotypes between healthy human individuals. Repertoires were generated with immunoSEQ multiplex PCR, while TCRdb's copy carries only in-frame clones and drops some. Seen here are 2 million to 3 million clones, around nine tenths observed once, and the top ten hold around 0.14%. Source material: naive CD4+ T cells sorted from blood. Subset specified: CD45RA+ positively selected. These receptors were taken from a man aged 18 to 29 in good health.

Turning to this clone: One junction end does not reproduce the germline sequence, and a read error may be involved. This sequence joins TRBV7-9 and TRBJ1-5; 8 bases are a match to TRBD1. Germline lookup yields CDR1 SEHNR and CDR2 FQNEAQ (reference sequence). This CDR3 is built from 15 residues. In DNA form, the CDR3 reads TGTGCCAGCAGTTTAGGGACAGGCCTCAATCAGCCCCAGCATTTT. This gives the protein CASSLGTGLNQPQHF.

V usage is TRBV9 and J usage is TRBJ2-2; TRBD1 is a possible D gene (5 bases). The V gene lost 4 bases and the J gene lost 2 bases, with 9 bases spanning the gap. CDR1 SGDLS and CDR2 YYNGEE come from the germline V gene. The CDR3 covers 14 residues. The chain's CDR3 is CASSPGPNTGELFF. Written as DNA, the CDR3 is TGTGCCAGCAGCCCAGGGCCCAACACCGGGGAGCTGTTTTTT.

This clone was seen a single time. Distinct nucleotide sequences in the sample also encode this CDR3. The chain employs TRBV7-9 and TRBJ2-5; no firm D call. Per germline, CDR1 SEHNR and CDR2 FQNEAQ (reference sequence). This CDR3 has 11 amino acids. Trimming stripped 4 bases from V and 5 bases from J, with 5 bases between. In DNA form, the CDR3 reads TGTGCCAGCAGCTCCGGGGAGACCCAGTACTTC. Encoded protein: CASSSGETQYF.

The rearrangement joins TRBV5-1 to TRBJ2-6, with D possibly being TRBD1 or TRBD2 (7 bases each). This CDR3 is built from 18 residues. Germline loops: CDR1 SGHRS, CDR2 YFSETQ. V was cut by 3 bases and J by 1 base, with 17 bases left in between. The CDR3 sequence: CASSSGGTAASGANVLTF. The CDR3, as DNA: TGCGCCAGCAGCTCCGGGGGGACAGCTGCATCTGGGGCCAACGTCCTGACTTTC.

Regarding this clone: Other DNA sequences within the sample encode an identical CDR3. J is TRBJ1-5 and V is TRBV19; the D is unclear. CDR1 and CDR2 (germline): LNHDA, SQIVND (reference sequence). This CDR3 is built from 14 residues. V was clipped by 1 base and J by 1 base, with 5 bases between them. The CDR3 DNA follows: TGTGCCAGTAGTATAGGCCAGAGCAATCAGCCCCAGCATTTT. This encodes CASSIGQSNQPQHF.

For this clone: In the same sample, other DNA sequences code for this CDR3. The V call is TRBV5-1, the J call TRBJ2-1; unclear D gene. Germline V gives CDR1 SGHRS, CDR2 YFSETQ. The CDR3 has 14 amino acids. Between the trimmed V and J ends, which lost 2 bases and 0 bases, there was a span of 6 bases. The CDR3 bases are TGCGCCAGCAGCTTTAGCAGCTCCTACAATGAGCAGTTCTTC. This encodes CASSFSSSYNEQFF.

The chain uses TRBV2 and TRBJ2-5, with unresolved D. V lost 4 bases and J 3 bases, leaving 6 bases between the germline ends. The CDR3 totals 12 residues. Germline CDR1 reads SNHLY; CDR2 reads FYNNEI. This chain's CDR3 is CASSVGEETQYF. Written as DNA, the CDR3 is TGTGCCAGCAGTGTTGGGGAAGAGACCCAGTACTTC.

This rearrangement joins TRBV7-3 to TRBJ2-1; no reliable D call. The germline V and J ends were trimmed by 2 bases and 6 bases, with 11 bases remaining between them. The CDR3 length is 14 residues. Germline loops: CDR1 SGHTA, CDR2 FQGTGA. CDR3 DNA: TGTGCCAGCAGCTTAGCGGCGGCAATCAATGAGCAGTTCTTC. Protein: CASSLAAAINEQFF.